The 17 T cell receptor beta chains presented below share a single source sample, sequenced in a study of blood T cell repertoires in COVID-19. Only in-frame clones appear in the TCRdb table, and some are missing; sequencing was by immunoSEQ multiplex PCR. The table shows 200,000 to 250,000 clones, with 85% to 90% occurring only once. Sample: peripheral blood. The receptors here all came from a man aged 25-45 years with COVID-19, enrolled during active disease.

The chain combines TRBV10-3 with TRBJ2-7; 13 bases are shared with TRBD2. This CDR3 has 16 amino acids. CDR1 is ENHRY, CDR2 SYGVKD, per germline. The V gene end was trimmed by 4 bases and the J gene end by 0 bases; junction bases not matched to a gene: 3. The CDR3 here is CAISAGLAGNSYEQYF. The CDR3 coding sequence is TGTGCCATCAGTGCGGGACTAGCGGGGAACTCCTACGAGCAGTACTTC.

The rearrangement joins TRBV7-9 to TRBJ1-3; D is unresolved. CDR1 is SEHNR and CDR2 is FQNEAQ in the germline V gene (reference sequence). The V end lost 5 bases, the J end lost 0 bases, and 17 bases lay between the germline ends. This CDR3 comprises 17 residues. The CDR3 loop reads CASSHTGKPISGNTIYF. The DNA of the CDR3 is TGTGCCAGCAGCCATACGGGGAAGCCAATCTCTGGAAACACCATATATTTT. The full variable domain, in which reference TRBV7-9 and TRBJ1-3 provide the parts outside the CDR3, is DTGVSQNPRHKITKRGQNVTFRCDPISEHNRLYWYRQTLGQGPEFLTYFQNEAQLEKSRLLSDRFSAERPKGSFSTLEIQRTEQGDSAMYLCASSHTGKPISGNTIYFGEGSWLTVV.

As to this clone: The sample holds other DNA sequences that translate to the same CDR3. The chain recombines TRBV18 with TRBJ1-5; D is unresolved. The CDR3 extends over 12 amino acids. V was cut by 3 bases and J by 3 bases, with 3 bases left in between. Germline values: CDR1 KGHSH, CDR2 LQKENI. CDR3 sequence: CASSPSNQPQHF. CDR3 sequence (DNA): TGTGCCAGCTCACCCTCCAATCAGCCCCAGCATTTT.

The chain employs TRBV6-5 and TRBJ2-7; 7 positions match TRBD1. J gave up 2 bases and V 4 bases, and 5 bases lay outside the gene matches. Germline CDR1 reads MNHEY; CDR2 reads SVGAGI. The CDR3 has 14 amino acids. In DNA form, the CDR3 reads TGTGCCAGCAGTTTAACCGGGACAGCCTACGAGCAGTACTTC. This codes for CASSLTGTAYEQYF.

V and J are TRBV19 and TRBJ2-7; 7 bases are shared with TRBD1. After removal of 6 bases from V and 3 bases from J, the junction contained 5 bases not matched to a gene. Germline lookup yields CDR1 LNHDA and CDR2 SQIVND (reference sequence). The CDR3 contains 13 residues. The DNA for the CDR3 is TGTGCCAGTAGCCGGGACAGCCGCTACGAGCAGTACTTC. As protein: CASSRDSRYEQYF.

The V and J genes are TRBV5-4 and TRBJ1-2; 9 bases are a match to TRBD1. Germline V gene data show CDR1 as SGHNT and CDR2 as YYREEE (reference sequence). There are 16 residues in the CDR3. With V trimmed by 3 bases and J by 3 bases, 9 bases remained unmatched. The CDR3 protein is CASSSEVTGGYYGYTF. CDR3 DNA: TGTGCCAGCAGCTCAGAAGTGACAGGGGGTTACTATGGCTACACCTTC.

The chain recombines TRBV24-1 with TRBJ1-5; D is perhaps TRBD1 (6 bases). The CDR3 extends over 19 amino acids. Deletions cut 1 base from V and 0 bases from J, with 18 bases between. Germline CDR1 is KGHDR and CDR2 is SFDVKD. The CDR3 region is CATSDFLTGPTFSNQPQHF. As DNA, the CDR3 is TGTGCCACCAGTGATTTTTTGACAGGACCTACTTTTAGCAATCAGCCCCAGCATTTT.

This clone has a handful of counts. The V gene is TRBV5-4, the J gene TRBJ1-3; 10 bases agree with TRBD1. The CDR3 is made up of 14 amino acids. Germline CDR1 and CDR2: SGHNT and YYREEE (reference sequence). V trimming: 9 bases; J trimming: 3 bases; junction bases outside the gene matches: 6. Here the CDR3 DNA reads TGTGCCACCGGGACAGGGGATGTTGGAAACACCATATATTTT. As protein: CATGTGDVGNTIYF.

The CDR3 DNA is TGTGCCGGAAGAAGCGGGGGGGCAACAGATACGCAGTATTTT. Its translation: CAGRSGGATDTQYF. The rearrangement joins TRBV2 to TRBJ2-3; TRBD2 matches at 10 bases. V lost 11 bases, J lost 3 bases, and 8 bases stayed unmatched. This CDR3 is 14 amino acids long. Germline V CDR1 and CDR2: SNHLY, FYNNEI.

The chain joins TRBV7-3 to TRBJ2-7; 10 bases are a match to TRBD1. CDR1 and CDR2 (germline): SGHTA, FQGTGA. This CDR3 comprises 15 residues. V lost 4 bases to trimming and J lost 3 bases; unmatched junction nucleotides: 6. The CDR3 protein is CASSSDRGRNYEQYF. For the CDR3, the DNA is TGTGCCAGCAGCTCCGACAGGGGGCGGAACTACGAGCAGTACTTC.

The DNA for the CDR3 is TGTGCCAGCAGTTCTTCCCCGGGACAGGAAAATGAAAAACTGTTTTTT. Its protein product is CASSSSPGQENEKLFF. This chain joins TRBV6-6 and TRBJ1-4; the match to TRBD1 covers 8 bases. The CDR3 runs 16 residues. V dropped 4 bases and J dropped 5; count of bases not matched to a gene: 9. Looked up from germline, CDR1 is MNHNY and CDR2 is SVGAGI (reference sequence).

Remarks on this clone: This sample also contains other DNA sequences that code for the same CDR3. J is TRBJ2-2 and V is TRBV18; D is perhaps TRBD1 (6 bases). The V gene's germline CDR1 is KGHSH and CDR2 LQKENI. The CDR3 spans 14 residues. Trimming removed 3 bases from V and 1 base from J, with 6 bases in between. CDR3 DNA: TGTGCCAGCTCACCGGGACAGAACACCGGGGAGCTGTTTTTT. Its protein product is CASSPGQNTGELFF.

Points on this clone: This specimen includes other DNA sequences encoding the same CDR3. For the CDR3, the DNA is TGTGCCAGCAGCTTCCGGGACTCGGATACGCAGTATTTT. Its protein product is CASSFRDSDTQYF. The genes are TRBV7-2 and TRBJ2-3, with D possibly matching TRBD2 (6 bases). The CDR3 totals 13 residues. CDR1 SGHTA and CDR2 FQGNSA come from the germline V gene. V lost 3 bases to trimming and J lost 6 bases, with 10 bases between them.

The rearrangement links TRBV27 to TRBJ1-5; TRBD1 agrees at 7 bases. With 2 bases clipped from V and 4 bases from J, the junction kept 5 bases outside the gene matches. The CDR3 runs 15 residues. Per the germline V gene, CDR1 is MNHEY and CDR2 is SMNVEV (reference sequence). CDR3 in amino acids: CASSLNRGLNQPQHF. The CDR3 DNA sequence: TGTGCCAGCAGTTTAAACAGGGGCCTGAATCAGCCCCAGCATTTT.

This clone turned up a few times. CDR3: CASGLVGGGYGYTF. The CDR3 DNA reads as TGTGCTAGTGGTTTGGTTGGGGGCGGCTATGGCTACACCTTC. J is TRBJ1-2 and V is TRBV12-5; D might be TRBD1 (6 bases). Germline CDR1 is LGHNT and CDR2 is FRNRAP. The ends were cut back, 0 bases at V and 4 bases at J, with 9 bases in the middle. The CDR3 runs to 14 residues.

The chain has TRBV27 and TRBJ2-1; 11 nucleotides line up with TRBD2. Trimming took 5 bases from V and 5 from J; bases not matched to a gene: 11. Germline loops: CDR1 MNHEY, CDR2 SMNVEV (reference sequence). The CDR3 runs to 17 residues. CDR3 sequence reads: CASSLYPGLAGNNEQFF. CDR3 sequence (DNA): TGTGCCAGCAGTCTCTACCCAGGACTAGCGGGCAACAATGAGCAGTTCTTC.

The chain recombines TRBV13 with TRBJ2-1; 7 nucleotides align to TRBD2. From germline, CDR1 is PRHDT and CDR2 FYEKMQ (reference sequence). CDR3 size: 13 residues. V lost 5 bases and J lost 7; bases outside the gene matches: 5. The CDR3 region is CASSLGLKNEQFF. CDR3 bases: TGTGCCAGCAGCCTGGGACTAAAAAATGAGCAGTTCTTC.